This entry concerns a single T cell receptor beta chain. Its matching antigen is unknown. The data were taken from a study of cytomegalovirus exposure and HLA in healthy donors. Study at large: As released early, the data held roughly 85 million unique TCRs from HLA-typed donors.

Primers included in the PCR were 60 Vbeta and 13 Jbeta primers. Data came from immunoSEQ multiplex PCR; TCRdb stores just in-frame clones and leaves some out. The sample has about 130,000 clones, 70% to 90% seen once; the top ten hold under 6%. J lost 4 bases, V lost 6 bases, and 3 bases had no gene match. CDR3 length: 13 residues. The germline V gene encodes CDR1 LNHDA and CDR2 SQIVND (reference sequence). Findings of the study overall: A few CMV-associated chains proved CMV antigen-specific in vitro. 87-base-pair reads could not separate some V segments, including TRBV6-2 and TRBV6-3.

The chain has TRBV19 and TRBJ1-2; 9 bases line up with TRBD1. The sequence came from a woman aged 40 to 49 in good health and CMV-seropositive. Specimen: PBMCs. CDR3 in amino acids: CASSRGQGYGYTF. The CDR3 bases are TGTGCCAGTAGCCGGGGACAGGGCTATGGCTACACCTTC.